The 17 T cell receptor beta chains in this list originate from one sample, sequenced in a study of blood T cell repertoires in COVID-19. This table comes from immunoSEQ multiplex PCR, and its TCRdb copy is limited to in-frame clones, with some not included. The sample has 120,000 or so clones; roughly 90% are singletons. Material for sequencing was peripheral blood. Receptor source: a man aged 45-60 years with acute or convalescent COVID-19.

CDR3 residues: CASSPGTLGNYGYTF. CDR3 in DNA: TGTGCCAGCTCCCCAGGGACATTGGGAAACTATGGCTACACCTTC. V is TRBV18 and J is TRBJ1-2; TRBD1 is a possible D gene (6 bases). This CDR3 spans 15 amino acids. Per the germline V gene, CDR1 is KGHSH and CDR2 is LQKENI. The ends were cut back, 6 bases at V and 2 bases at J, with 16 bases in the middle.

This sequence joins TRBV7-9 and TRBJ2-7; TRBD2 matches at 7 bases. The CDR3 is 15 amino acids. J gave up 2 bases and V 3 bases, and 7 bases lay outside the gene matches. CDR1 is SEHNR, CDR2 FQNEAQ, per germline (reference sequence). CDR3 sequence: CASSFGLAVPYEQYF. The CDR3 bases are TGTGCCAGCAGCTTTGGTCTAGCGGTCCCCTACGAGCAGTACTTC.

The V and J genes are TRBV25-1 and TRBJ2-7; TRBD2 agrees at 10 bases. V shed 5 bases and J 6 bases; nucleotides not matched to a gene: 7. There are 14 residues in the CDR3. Germline V gene data show CDR1 as MGHDK and CDR2 as SYGVNS. Written as DNA, the CDR3 is TGTGCCAGCAGTCCTCCGGGACTAGCGACCGAGCAGTACTTC. It translates to CASSPPGLATEQYF.

The genes are TRBV7-9 and TRBJ1-1; 10 nucleotides align to TRBD1. The V and J ends lost 5 bases and 13 bases, in that order; junction bases with no gene match: 10. The CDR3 runs 13 residues. CDR1 is SEHNR, CDR2 FQNEAQ, per germline (reference sequence). The chain's CDR3 is CASSLSRDRGFFF. The CDR3 DNA reads as TGTGCCAGCAGCCTTTCCCGGGACAGGGGATTTTTCTTT.

This clone was observed a few times. The V and J genes are TRBV6-5 and TRBJ1-2, with no clear D. The V end lost 0 bases, the J end lost 4 bases, and 9 bases lay between the germline ends. Germline V gene sequence: CDR1 MNHEY, CDR2 SVGAGI. The CDR3 spans 14 residues. CDR3 sequence: CASSYSRGTYGYTF. The CDR3 DNA is TGTGCCAGCAGTTACTCGCGGGGAACCTATGGCTACACCTTC.

This sequence joins TRBV13 and TRBJ2-3; 9 nucleotides line up with TRBD2. Per germline, CDR1 PRHDT and CDR2 FYEKMQ (reference sequence). The CDR3 extends over 15 amino acids. Trimming took 5 bases from V and 5 from J; bases not matched to a gene: 8. CDR3 loop: CASSPPGLAGDTQYF. The CDR3 bases are TGTGCCAGCAGCCCCCCGGGACTAGCAGGAGATACGCAGTATTTT.

V and J are TRBV25-1 and TRBJ1-2; possible D gene TRBD1, 5 bases. The length of the CDR3 is 11 residues. V lost 7 bases, J lost 8 bases, and 11 bases lay in between. The germline gives CDR1 MGHDK, CDR2 SYGVNS. CDR3 residues: CASKQGMGYTF. The CDR3 DNA is TGTGCCAGCAAGCAGGGAATGGGCTACACCTTC.

The chain uses TRBV11-3 and TRBJ2-7, with D perhaps TRBD2 (5 bases). CDR1 is SGHNT and CDR2 is YENEEA in the germline V gene. The CDR3 extends over 17 amino acids. V lost 1 base and J lost 0, with 16 bases in between. Here the CDR3 reads CASSLVVSAGSSYEQYF. CDR3 nucleotide sequence: TGTGCCAGCAGCTTAGTTGTCTCGGCGGGCAGCTCCTACGAGCAGTACTTC.

This sequence joins TRBV12-3 or TRBV12-4 and TRBJ1-1; D not resolved. The germline V and J ends were trimmed by 3 bases and 8 bases, with 10 bases remaining between them. This CDR3 has 12 residues. The DNA for the CDR3 is TGTGCCAGCAGTTTCTCAGGTGGGGAAGCTTTCTTT. Its translation is CASSFSGGEAFF.

This clone was recorded once. The V gene is TRBV9, the J gene TRBJ2-5; 7 bases are shared with TRBD1. J lost 4 bases, V lost 4 bases, and 13 bases had no gene match. From germline, CDR1 is SGDLS and CDR2 YYNGEE. This CDR3 has 16 residues. The CDR3 DNA reads as TGTGCCAGCAGCTCTCTTCGACAGGGAGCCGCAGAGACCCAGTACTTC. This codes for CASSSLRQGAAETQYF.

This sequence joins TRBV2 and TRBJ2-1, with 8 bases fitting TRBD1. This CDR3 contains 13 residues. With V trimmed by 7 bases and J by 8 bases, 7 bases remained unmatched. Germline CDR1 SNHLY, CDR2 FYNNEI. The CDR3 spells CASIRQGIDEQFF. Here the CDR3 DNA reads TGTGCCAGCATTCGACAGGGGATCGATGAGCAGTTCTTC.

This clone was detected many times. J is TRBJ2-2 and V is TRBV5-4, with D possibly being TRBD1 (6 bases). Germline V gene data show CDR1 as SGHNT and CDR2 as YYREEE (reference sequence). The V and J ends lost 4 bases and 4 bases respectively, with 14 bases between them. The CDR3 has 15 amino acids. The CDR3 is CASSKGHSITGELFF. The CDR3 nucleotides are TGTGCCAGCAGCAAGGGACATTCGATCACCGGGGAGCTGTTTTTT.

The chain carries TRBV6-5 and TRBJ2-7; weak D call: TRBD1 (6 bases). V lost 6 bases, J lost 6 bases, and 18 bases lay in between. The CDR3 totals 14 residues. From germline, CDR1 is MNHEY and CDR2 SVGAGI. The CDR3 is CASRITGIVGEQYF. For the CDR3, the DNA is TGTGCCAGCAGGATAACAGGGATAGTAGGCGAGCAGTACTTC.

This sequence joins TRBV6-5 and TRBJ1-2, with TRBD1 as a possible D gene (6 bases). In germline, CDR1 is MNHEY, CDR2 SVGAGI. The CDR3 sequence is 16 residues long. Trimming shortened V by 0 bases and J by 2 bases, and 13 bases separated the two germline ends. The CDR3: CASSYSGGASNYGYTF. CDR3 DNA sequence: TGTGCCAGCAGTTACTCGGGGGGGGCGTCCAACTATGGCTACACCTTC.

This clone was seen a single time. The V and J genes are TRBV5-1 and TRBJ1-2, with 8 positions matching TRBD1. Per the germline V gene, CDR1 is SGHRS and CDR2 is YFSETQ. This CDR3 is 15 amino acids long. V shed 4 bases and J 2 bases; nucleotides not matched to a gene: 7. CDR3 in amino acids: CASSPRTGTNYGYTF. CDR3 coding DNA: TGCGCCAGCAGCCCCCGGACAGGGACGAACTATGGCTACACCTTC.

The J gene is TRBJ1-5, the V gene TRBV7-2; tentatively, D is TRBD1 (6 bases). This CDR3 spans 13 amino acids. V was cut by 5 bases and J by 4 bases, with 9 bases left in between. The germline V gene has CDR1 SGHTA and CDR2 FQGNSA. The CDR3 sequence is CASSKDRNQPQHF. The DNA of the CDR3 is TGTGCCAGCAGCAAAGACAGGAATCAGCCCCAGCATTTT.

V and J are TRBV19 and TRBJ1-4; D is perhaps TRBD1 (5 bases). The CDR3 consists of 14 residues. From germline, CDR1 is LNHDA and CDR2 SQIVND (reference sequence). The V end was cut by 7 bases, the J end by 2 bases, with 11 bases between. CDR3 nucleotide sequence: TGTGCCAGTACGCGTGGGGGGACTAATGAAAAACTGTTTTTT. It translates to CASTRGGTNEKLFF.